These T cell receptor beta chains were read from a single sample in a study of T cells in Graves' hyperthyroidism and ophthalmopathy. TCRdb reprocessed the multiplex PCR reads with MiXCR, giving one entry per CDR3 protein. This sample has hundreds of thousands of distinct CDR3 sequences; approximately 13% occur once, and the top ten carry more than 4.5%. Sequencing was performed on blood. The receptors shown here come from a woman aged 25 to 39 with Graves' hyperthyroidism that later progressed to Graves' ophthalmopathy. CDR3s include the opening cysteine and the closing phenylalanine or tryptophan. D genes are given only for firm matches. Clone size is shown for a subset of rows, as once, few, many or a class of expanded clone.

>TRBJ2-1|TRBD2|TRBV18|many
CASSPGLGDEQFF
TGTGCCAGCTCACCGGGACTAGGGGATGAGCAGTTCTTC
>TRBJ1-2|-|TRBV4-1|few
CASSHGGGIAVEGYTF
TGCGCCAGCAGCCATGGGGGTGGGATCGCGGTAGAAGGCTACACCTTC
>TRBJ1-2|-|TRBV24-1|few
CATSESGSKDYGYTF
TGTGCCACCAGTGAAAGCGGAAGTAAGGACTATGGCTACACCTTC
>TRBJ2-3|-|TRBV2|many
CAGLGQLTDTQYF
TGTGCCGGACTTGGACAGCTTACAGATACGCAGTATTTT
>TRBJ1-4|-|TRBV3-1|-
CASSQRESEKLFF
TGTGCCAGCAGCCAAAGGGAAAGTGAAAAACTGTTTTTT
>TRBJ2-1|TRBD2|TRBV15|-
CATSRGASGNYNEQFF
TGTGCCACCAGCAGAGGGGCTAGCGGGAATTACAATGAGCAGTTCTTC
>TRBJ2-5|-|TRBV7-2|many
CATKRPAVQETQYF
TGTGCCACCAAGCGCCCAGCGGTCCAAGAGACCCAGTACTTC
>TRBJ2-6|-|TRBV20-1|-
CSARISSGANVLTF
TGCAGTGCTAGGATTTCGTCTGGGGCCAACGTCCTGACTTTC
>TRBJ2-3|-|TRBV4-1|few
CASSQAGTRTDTQYF
TGCGCCAGCAGCCAGGCGGGAACGCGCACAGATACGCAGTATTTT
>TRBJ2-3|-|TRBV20-1|many
CSVSGRGTDTQYF
TGCAGTGTTTCTGGGAGGGGGACAGATACGCAGTATTTT
>TRBJ1-2|-|TRBV20-1|many
CSAPDYGYTF
TGCAGTGCTCCGGACTATGGCTACACCTTC
>TRBJ1-2|-|TRBV19|-
CASSEPGSRYGYTF
TGTGCCAGTAGTGAGCCAGGGAGCAGGTATGGCTACACCTTC
>TRBJ2-3|-|TRBV20-1|many
CSAGTSSTDTQYF
TGCAGTGCCGGGACTTCTAGCACAGATACGCAGTATTTT
>TRBJ1-1|-|TRBV5-1|-
CASSLEIVNTEAFF
TGCGCCAGCAGCTTGGAGATCGTGAACACTGAAGCTTTCTTT
>TRBJ2-1|TRBD2|TRBV28|many
CASKTSGIEQFF
TGTGCCAGCAAGACTAGCGGGATAGAGCAGTTCTTC
>TRBJ2-1|TRBD1|TRBV10-3|-
CATMPGQVYDEQFF
TGTGCCACCATGCCGGGACAGGTTTACGATGAGCAGTTCTTC
>TRBJ2-7|-|TRBV2|many
CASRIAEAYEQYF
TGTGCCAGCAGAATAGCGGAAGCCTACGAGCAGTACTTC
>TRBJ2-5|-|TRBV6-5|few
CASSYSPEGTQYF
TGTGCCAGCAGTTACTCCCCTGAAGGGACCCAGTACTTC
>TRBJ2-1|TRBD2|TRBV2|few
CASSFLAGAQFF
TGTGCCAGCTCCTTCTTAGCGGGGGCCCAGTTCTTC
>TRBJ1-2|-|TRBV29-1|many
CSVEEWNYGYTF
TGCAGCGTAGAAGAATGGAACTATGGCTACACCTTC
>TRBJ2-3|-|TRBV11-3|many
CASSLDWAPGTDTQYF
TGTGCCAGCAGCTTAGACTGGGCCCCGGGGACAGATACGCAGTATTTT
>TRBJ1-1|-|TRBV27|many
CASSPSGLNTEAFF
TGTGCCAGCAGTCCCTCGGGGCTAAACACTGAAGCTTTCTTT
>TRBJ1-4|-|TRBV3-1|many
CASSYRDANEKLFF
TGTGCCAGCAGCTACAGGGACGCCAATGAAAAACTGTTTTTT
>TRBJ1-1|-|TRBV27|many
CASSIQKNTEAFF
TGTGCCAGCAGTATCCAAAAAAACACTGAAGCTTTCTTT
>TRBJ1-4|TRBD1|TRBV7-3|many
CASSLYSPSTGGEKLFF
TGTGCCAGCAGCTTATATTCCCCCTCGACAGGGGGCGAAAAACTGTTTTTT
>TRBJ2-3|TRBD2|TRBV12-3/TRBV12-4|-
CASSLGGRTDMQYF
TGTGCCAGCAGTTTAGGCGGGAGAACGGATATGCAGTATTTT
>TRBJ2-1|TRBD2|TRBV6-2/TRBV6-3|many
CASSLSGSWDEQFF
TGTGCCAGCAGTCTAAGCGGGAGTTGGGATGAGCAGTTCTTC
>TRBJ2-1|-|TRBV6-1|many
CASRAAQQGHHYNEQFF
TGTGCCAGCAGGGCCGCCCAACAGGGACACCACTACAATGAGCAGTTCTTC
>TRBJ2-1|-|TRBV6-2/TRBV6-3|few
CASSVGHSSYNEQFF
TGTGCCAGCAGTGTAGGACACAGCTCCTACAATGAGCAGTTCTTC
>TRBJ2-7|-|TRBV28|-
CASSLFQGGVDEQYF
TGTGCCAGCAGTTTATTTCAGGGGGGTGTGGACGAGCAGTACTTC
>TRBJ2-1|TRBD2|TRBV19|many
CASRGLADLEGPNEQFF
TGTGCCAGTAGAGGGCTAGCGGACCTGGAGGGCCCCAATGAGCAGTTCTTC
>TRBJ2-3|-|TRBV18|many
CASSQGITDTQYF
TGTGCCAGCAGCCAAGGAATCACAGATACGCAGTATTTT
>TRBJ2-7|TRBD1|TRBV24-1|few
CATSDPGTGYNEQYF
TGTGCCACCAGTGACCCCGGGACAGGGTATAACGAGCAGTACTTC
>TRBJ2-1|-|TRBV19|few
CASTLGGGSNEQFF
TGTGCCAGTACCCTAGGGGGCGGGAGTAATGAGCAGTTCTTC
>TRBJ2-7|-|TRBV6-2/TRBV6-3|-
CASTPGVYYEQYF
TGTGCCAGCACCCCGGGGGTCTACTACGAGCAGTACTTC
>TRBJ1-1|-|TRBV6-1|many
CASSRNSNTEAFF
TGTGCCAGCAGTCGTAATTCGAACACTGAAGCTTTCTTT
>TRBJ1-2|TRBD1|TRBV6-1|many
CASSPRGQGANYGYTF
TGTGCCAGCAGTCCCCGGGGACAGGGGGCGAACTATGGCTACACCTTC
>TRBJ2-3|TRBD2|TRBV29-1|many
CSVGFSGGRADTQYF
TGCAGCGTTGGGTTTTCTGGCGGGAGAGCAGATACGCAGTATTTT
>TRBJ2-1|-|TRBV12-3/TRBV12-4|few
CASSPSGKSNEQFF
TGTGCCAGCAGTCCATCGGGGAAGAGCAATGAGCAGTTCTTC
>TRBJ2-5|TRBD2|TRBV20-1|many
CSASTSGQETQYF
TGCAGTGCTTCGACTAGCGGGCAGGAGACCCAGTACTTC
>TRBJ2-3|-|TRBV5-6|few
CASSLLRGGDTQYF
TGTGCCAGCAGCTTGCTCCGTGGGGGAGATACGCAGTATTTT
>TRBJ1-1|-|TRBV4-1|few
CASSQEKGLNTEAFF
TGCGCCAGCAGCCAAGAGAAGGGTTTAAACACTGAAGCTTTCTTT
>TRBJ1-2|-|TRBV27|many
CASSSAGGGDYGYTF
TGTGCCAGCAGTTCAGCAGGCGGGGGGGACTATGGCTACACCTTC